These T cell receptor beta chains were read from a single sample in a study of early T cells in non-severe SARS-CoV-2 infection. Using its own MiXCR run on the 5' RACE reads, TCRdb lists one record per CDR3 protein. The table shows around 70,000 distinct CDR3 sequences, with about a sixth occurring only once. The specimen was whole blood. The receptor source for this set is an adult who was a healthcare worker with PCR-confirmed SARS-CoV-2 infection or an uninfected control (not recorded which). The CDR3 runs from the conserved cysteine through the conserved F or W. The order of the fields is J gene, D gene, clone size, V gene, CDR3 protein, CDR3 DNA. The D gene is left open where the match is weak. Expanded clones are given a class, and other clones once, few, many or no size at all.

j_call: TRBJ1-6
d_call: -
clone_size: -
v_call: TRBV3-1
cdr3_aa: CASSPVGPPSPSPLHF
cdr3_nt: TGTGCCAGCAGCCCAGTTGGGCCTCCATCCCCCTCACCCCTCCACTTT

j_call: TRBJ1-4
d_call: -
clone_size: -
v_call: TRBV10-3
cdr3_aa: CAISESRTLATNEKLFF
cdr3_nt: TGTGCCATCAGTGAGTCGCGGACACTTGCAACTAATGAAAAACTGTTTTTT

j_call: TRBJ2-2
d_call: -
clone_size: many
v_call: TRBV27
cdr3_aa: CASSFRGAGELFF
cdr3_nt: TGTGCCAGCAGTTTCAGAGGGGCCGGGGAGCTGTTTTTT

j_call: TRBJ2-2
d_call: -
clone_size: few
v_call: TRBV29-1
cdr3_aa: CSVEGGAPGELFF
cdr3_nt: TGCAGCGTTGAGGGGGGCGCCCCCGGGGAGCTGTTTTTT

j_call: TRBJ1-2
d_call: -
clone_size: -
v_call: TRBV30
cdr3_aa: CAWSIGPTNYGYTF
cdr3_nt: TGTGCCTGGAGTATTGGACCGACTAACTATGGCTACACCTTC

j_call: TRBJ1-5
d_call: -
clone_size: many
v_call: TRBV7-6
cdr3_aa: CASSLGVGQPQHF
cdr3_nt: TGTGCCAGCAGCTTAGGGGTAGGGCAGCCCCAGCATTTT

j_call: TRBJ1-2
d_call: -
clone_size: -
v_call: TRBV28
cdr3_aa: CATNGPGSYGYTF
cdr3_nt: TGTGCTACCAATGGGCCAGGGAGCTATGGCTACACCTTC

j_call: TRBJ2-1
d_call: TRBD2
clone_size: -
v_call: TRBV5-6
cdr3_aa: CASSLEASGGYNEQFF
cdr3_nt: TGTGCCAGCAGCCTGGAGGCTAGCGGGGGTTACAATGAGCAGTTCTTC

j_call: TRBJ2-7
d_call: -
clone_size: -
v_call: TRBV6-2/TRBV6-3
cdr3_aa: CASSDSPGGGHSSYEQYF
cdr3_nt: TGTGCCAGCAGTGATTCCCCCGGAGGGGGACATAGCTCCTACGAGCAGTACTTC

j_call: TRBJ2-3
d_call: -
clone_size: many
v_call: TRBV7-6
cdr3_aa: CASSTPTSTDTQYF
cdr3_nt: TGTGCCAGCAGCACTCCTACTAGCACAGATACGCAGTATTTT

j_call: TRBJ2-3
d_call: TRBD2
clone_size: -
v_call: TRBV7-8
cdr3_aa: CASSWWGGSIDTQYF
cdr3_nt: TGTGCCAGCAGCTGGTGGGGGGGATCCATAGATACGCAGTATTTT

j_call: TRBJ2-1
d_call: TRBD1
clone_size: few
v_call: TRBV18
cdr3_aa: CASKQGAWDNEQFF
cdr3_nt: TGTGCCAGCAAACAGGGGGCGTGGGACAATGAGCAGTTCTTC

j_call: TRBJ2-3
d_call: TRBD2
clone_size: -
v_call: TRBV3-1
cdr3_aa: CASSRLLAGGTDTQYF
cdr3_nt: TGTGCCAGCAGCCGCCTGCTAGCGGGGGGCACAGATACGCAGTATTTT

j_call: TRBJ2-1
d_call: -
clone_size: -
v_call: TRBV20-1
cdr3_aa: CSARDWVEGRFDEQFF
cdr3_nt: TGCAGTGCTAGAGATTGGGTGGAGGGGCGTTTCGATGAGCAGTTCTTC

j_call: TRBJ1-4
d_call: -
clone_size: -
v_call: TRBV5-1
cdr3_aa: CASSPLNSATNEKLFF
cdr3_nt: TGCGCCAGCAGCCCCCTCAACTCAGCAACTAATGAAAAACTGTTTTTT

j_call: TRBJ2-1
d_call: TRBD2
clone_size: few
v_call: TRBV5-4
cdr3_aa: CASSSGLAGGYNEQFF
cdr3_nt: TGTGCCAGCAGCTCAGGACTAGCGGGAGGGTACAATGAGCAGTTCTTC

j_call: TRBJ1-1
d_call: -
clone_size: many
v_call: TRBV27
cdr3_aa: CASSLRELRTEVFF
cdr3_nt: TGTGCCAGCAGTTTAAGGGAGCTGAGGACTGAAGTTTTCTTT

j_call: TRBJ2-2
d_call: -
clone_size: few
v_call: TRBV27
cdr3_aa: CASRLAGSGHPGELFF
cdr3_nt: TGTGCCAGCAGGCTGGCAGGTTCGGGACATCCCGGGGAGCTGTTTTTT

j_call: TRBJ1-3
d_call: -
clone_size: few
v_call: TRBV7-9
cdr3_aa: CASSFRIHGTQASGNTIYF
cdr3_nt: TGTGCCAGCAGCTTTCGGATTCACGGGACCCAGGCATCCGGAAACACCATATATTTT

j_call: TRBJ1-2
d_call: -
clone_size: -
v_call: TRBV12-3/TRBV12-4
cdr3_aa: CASTWSPEGGYTF
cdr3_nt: TGTGCCAGCACCTGGAGCCCGGAAGGTGGCTACACCTTC

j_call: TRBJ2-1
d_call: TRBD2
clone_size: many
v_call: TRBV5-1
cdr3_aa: CASSLGPREYGNEQFF
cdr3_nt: TGCGCCAGCAGCTTGGGCCCGCGGGAGTATGGGAATGAGCAGTTCTTC

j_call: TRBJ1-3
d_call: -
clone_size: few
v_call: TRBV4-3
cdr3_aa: CASSQVSGNTIYF
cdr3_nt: TGCGCCAGCAGCCAAGTTTCTGGAAACACCATATATTTT

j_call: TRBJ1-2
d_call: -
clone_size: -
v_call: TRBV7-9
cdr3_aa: CASSLSEGSGYTF
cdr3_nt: TGTGCCAGCAGCTTAAGTGAGGGGTCTGGCTACACCTTC

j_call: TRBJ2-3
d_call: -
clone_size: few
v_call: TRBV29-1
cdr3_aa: CSGQRTDTDTQYF
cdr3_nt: TGCAGCGGACAGAGGACAGACACAGATACGCAGTATTTT

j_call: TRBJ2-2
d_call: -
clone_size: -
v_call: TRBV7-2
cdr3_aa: CASSLWLVGPGELFF
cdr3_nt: TGTGCCAGCAGCTTATGGCTAGTGGGCCCCGGGGAGCTGTTTTTT

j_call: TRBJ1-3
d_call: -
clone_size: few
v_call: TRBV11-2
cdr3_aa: CASSLRRGISGNTIYF
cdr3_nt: TGTGCCAGCAGCTTAAGGCGCGGAATCTCTGGAAACACCATATATTTT

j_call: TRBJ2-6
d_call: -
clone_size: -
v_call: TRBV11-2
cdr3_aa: CASSLGRMGANVLTF
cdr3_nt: TGTGCCAGCAGCTTAGGGCGTATGGGGGCCAACGTCCTGACTTTC

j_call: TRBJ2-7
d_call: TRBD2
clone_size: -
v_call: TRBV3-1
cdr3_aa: CASSQDIGAGWAYEQYF
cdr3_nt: TGTGCCAGCAGCCAAGATATCGGAGCGGGATGGGCCTACGAGCAGTACTTC

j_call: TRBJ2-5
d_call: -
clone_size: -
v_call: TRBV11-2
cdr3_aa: CASSFWGPGETQYF
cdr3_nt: TGTGCCAGCAGCTTTTGGGGCCCGGGGGAGACCCAGTACTTC

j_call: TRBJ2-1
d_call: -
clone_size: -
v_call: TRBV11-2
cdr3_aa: CASSLDRLQGRVNEQFF
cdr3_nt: TGTGCCAGCAGCTTAGATCGGCTACAGGGGAGGGTAAATGAGCAGTTCTTC

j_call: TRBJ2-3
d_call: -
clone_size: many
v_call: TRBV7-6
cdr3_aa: CASSVRTRSTDTQYF
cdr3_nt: TGTGCCAGCAGCGTACGGACCCGCAGCACAGATACGCAGTATTTT

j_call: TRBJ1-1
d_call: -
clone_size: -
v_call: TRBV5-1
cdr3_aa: CASSLHMNTEAFF
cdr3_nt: TGCGCCAGCAGCTTGCATATGAACACTGAAGCTTTCTTT

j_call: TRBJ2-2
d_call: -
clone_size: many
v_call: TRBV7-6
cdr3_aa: CASSLVRATGELFF
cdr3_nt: TGTGCCAGCAGCTTAGTGCGGGCCACCGGGGAGCTGTTTTTT

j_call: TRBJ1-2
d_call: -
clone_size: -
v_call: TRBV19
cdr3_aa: CASESTFGGFSNYGYTF
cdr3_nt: TGTGCCAGCGAAAGCACGTTTGGAGGGTTTTCTAACTATGGCTACACCTTC

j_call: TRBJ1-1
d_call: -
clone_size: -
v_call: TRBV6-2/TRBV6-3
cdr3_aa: CASSWTVNTEAFF
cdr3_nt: TGTGCCAGCAGTTGGACGGTTAACACTGAAGCTTTCTTT

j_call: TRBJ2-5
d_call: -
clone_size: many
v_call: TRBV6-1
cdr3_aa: CATTRRQGGMTETQYF
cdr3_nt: TGTGCCACCACCCGGCGGCAGGGAGGAATGACGGAGACCCAGTACTTC

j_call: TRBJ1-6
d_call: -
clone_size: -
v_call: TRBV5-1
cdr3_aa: CASSFLAGDSSPLHF
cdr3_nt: TGCGCCAGCAGCTTTTTGGCCGGGGATAGTTCACCCCTCCACTTT

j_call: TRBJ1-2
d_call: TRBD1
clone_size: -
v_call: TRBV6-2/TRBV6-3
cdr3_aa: CASSYSTRGDYGYTF
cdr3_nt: TGTGCCAGCAGTTACTCAACCAGGGGGGACTATGGCTACACCTTC

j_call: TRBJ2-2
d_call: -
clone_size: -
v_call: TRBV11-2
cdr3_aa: CASSRLRTGELFF
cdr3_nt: TGTGCCAGCAGCCGCCTCCGGACCGGGGAGCTGTTTTTT

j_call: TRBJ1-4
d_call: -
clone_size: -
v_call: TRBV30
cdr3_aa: CAWSGTKHEKLFF
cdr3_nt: TGTGCCTGGAGCGGGACCAAGCATGAAAAACTGTTTTTT

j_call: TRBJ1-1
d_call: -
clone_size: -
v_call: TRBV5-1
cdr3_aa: CASSREGNEAFF
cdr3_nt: TGCGCCAGCAGCCGGGAGGGAAATGAAGCTTTCTTT

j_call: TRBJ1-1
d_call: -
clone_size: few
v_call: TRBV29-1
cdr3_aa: CSVGGGGAEAFF
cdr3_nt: TGCAGCGTGGGTGGTGGGGGTGCTGAAGCTTTCTTT

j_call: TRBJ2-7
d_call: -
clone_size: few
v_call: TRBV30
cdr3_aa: CAWSAGQSGAYEQYF
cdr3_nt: TGTGCCTGGAGCGCGGGACAGAGTGGGGCCTACGAGCAGTACTTC

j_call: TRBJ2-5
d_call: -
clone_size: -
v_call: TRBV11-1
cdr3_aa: CASSFGEKLETQYF
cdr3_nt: TGTGCCAGCAGCTTTGGTGAGAAGCTGGAGACCCAGTACTTC

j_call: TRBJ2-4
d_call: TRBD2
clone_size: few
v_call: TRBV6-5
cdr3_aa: CASSYSSSGGAKNIQYF
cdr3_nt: TGTGCCAGCAGTTACTCGTCTAGCGGGGGGGCCAAAAACATTCAGTACTTC

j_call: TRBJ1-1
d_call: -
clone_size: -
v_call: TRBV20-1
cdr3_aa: CSARVGSPLLEAFF
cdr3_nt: TGCAGTGCTAGAGTAGGCAGTCCTTTATTAGAAGCTTTCTTT

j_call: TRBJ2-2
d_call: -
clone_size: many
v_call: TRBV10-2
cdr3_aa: CASSAEVANTGELFF
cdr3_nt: TGCGCCAGCAGCGCCGAGGTCGCGAACACCGGGGAGCTGTTTTTT

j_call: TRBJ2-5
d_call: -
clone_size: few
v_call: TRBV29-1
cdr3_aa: CSCPQGGRVQYF
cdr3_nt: TGCAGCTGCCCTCAAGGGGGGAGAGTCCAGTACTTC

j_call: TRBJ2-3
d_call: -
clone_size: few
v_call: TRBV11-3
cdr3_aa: CASSPWRRNTDTQYF
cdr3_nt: TGTGCCAGCAGCCCCTGGCGCCGGAACACAGATACGCAGTATTTT

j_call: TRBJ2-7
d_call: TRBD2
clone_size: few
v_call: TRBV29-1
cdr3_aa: CSAETSGNPHYEQYF
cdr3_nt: TGCAGCGCAGAGACTAGCGGAAACCCCCACTACGAGCAGTACTTC

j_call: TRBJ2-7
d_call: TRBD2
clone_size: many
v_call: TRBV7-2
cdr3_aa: CASSLPRTSGRSSYEQYF
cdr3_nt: TGTGCCAGCAGCTTACCCCGGACTAGCGGGAGAAGCTCCTACGAGCAGTACTTC

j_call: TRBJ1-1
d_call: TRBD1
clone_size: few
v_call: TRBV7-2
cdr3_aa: CASSRDRGLYTEAFF
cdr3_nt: TGTGCCAGCAGCAGGGACAGGGGTTTGTACACTGAAGCTTTCTTT

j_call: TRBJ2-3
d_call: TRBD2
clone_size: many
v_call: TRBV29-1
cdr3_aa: CSSRTSGSMTSTDTQYF
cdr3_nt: TGCAGCTCCCGGACTAGCGGGAGTATGACTAGCACAGATACGCAGTATTTT

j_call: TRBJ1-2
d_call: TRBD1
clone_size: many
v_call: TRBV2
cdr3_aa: CASTRQGATDYGYTF
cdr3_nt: TGTGCCAGCACAAGACAGGGGGCGACAGACTATGGCTACACCTTC